The entry below describes one T cell receptor (beta chain). Its target is unknown. The record originates from a study of CD8 T cells in ankylosing spondylitis. Study outcomes and limitations: Past research had described some motif variants in reactive arthritis synovial fluid and blood. Several highly homologous variants made up a TCR beta motif that seemed to typify ankylosing spondylitis blood. There was reportedly significant enrichment of clones that were disease-linked in matched ankylosing spondylitis synovial fluid.

Libraries of TCR beta came from quantitative 5'-RACE with molecular barcodes. MiXCR, run by TCRdb on the 5' RACE reads, gives a single entry per CDR3 protein. The table shows about 800,000 distinct CDR3 sequences, with 10% to 15% occurring only once. Deletions cut 6 bases from V and 4 bases from J, with 15 bases between. Per the germline V gene, CDR1 is DFQATT and CDR2 is SNEGSKA (reference sequence). The CDR3 has 13 residues. This TCR was sampled from a male donor with ankylosing spondylitis. The sequencing sample was made of blood, either unsorted or a sorted T cell fraction (not recorded which). The chain couples TRBV20-1 to TRBJ2-5, with D unclear. CDR3 residues: CSASIRIAETQYF. CDR3 sequence (DNA): TGCAGTGCCTCAATCCGGATAGCAGAGACCCAGTACTTC.